What follows describes a single T cell receptor beta chain. The antigen is not known. The CDR3 extends over 16 amino acids. In germline, CDR1 is SGHTA, CDR2 FQGNSA. This sample was included in a study of post-analysis software for immune sequencing data. At the level of the study: Several disease courses (relapsing-remitting, secondary progressive and progressive-relapsing) of multiple sclerosis were included. Study observations and caveats: Normalized Chao1 diversity in multiple sclerosis patients fell significantly below that of controls. Among 4 or 5 TRBV segments more frequent in patients than controls were TRBV5-6, TRBV5-1 and TRBV20-1. Under F measure analysis, samples from one preparation batch co-clustered strongly.

Prepared libraries of TCR beta cDNA carried unique molecular identifiers. It was from about 1 to 10 million T cells that 500,000 to 600,000 cDNA molecules came. TCRdb processed the PCR reads anew with MiXCR; each CDR3 protein has one entry. The table shows about 770,000 distinct CDR3 sequences, with around 46% occurring only once. The V call is TRBV7-2, the J call TRBJ2-7; the D gene is possibly TRBD1 (6 bases). The DNA end lines up better with TRBJ2-1; the J call may be wrong. The sequence derives from a girl between 5 and 17 years old with multiple sclerosis. The source material was blood. The CDR3 region is CASSPSLGQSSYEQFF. In DNA, the CDR3 is TGTGCCAGCAGCCCCTCCCTTGGACAGAGCTCCTACGAGCAGTTCTTC.